The rows below give T cell receptor beta chains drawn from one sample of a study of blood T cell repertoires in COVID-19. Only in-frame clones appear in the TCRdb table, and some are missing; sequencing was by immunoSEQ multiplex PCR. Of about 80,000 clones listed, around 81% are singletons. The sample taken for sequencing was peripheral blood. All receptors derive from a human donor in a cohort sampled during active COVID-19. Both conserved end residues are part of each CDR3. D genes are given only for firm matches. Not all rows give a size; the values are once, few, many and, for expanded clones, a class.

CDR3 protein | CDR3 DNA | clone size | J gene | V gene | D gene
CVAKRTSYEQYF | TGTGTCGCAAAGAGAACTTCCTACGAGCAGTACTTC | - | TRBJ2-7 | TRBV2 | -
CAWSVSGQGSGQYF | TGTGCCTGGAGTGTATCGGGACAGGGGTCGGGGCAGTACTTC | once | TRBJ2-7 | TRBV30 | TRBD1
CASSQARLAGSYEQYF | TGTGCCAGCAGCCAAGCTAGACTAGCGGGCTCCTACGAGCAGTACTTC | - | TRBJ2-7 | TRBV3-1/TRBV3-2 | TRBD2
CASSFGLLAVYEQYF | TGTGCCAGCAGCTTCGGCCTCTTAGCGGTCTACGAGCAGTACTTC | - | TRBJ2-7 | TRBV7-7 | -
CASSSHGTGVYEQYF | TGCGCCAGCAGCTCTCACGGGACAGGGGTCTACGAGCAGTACTTC | once | TRBJ2-7 | TRBV5-1 | TRBD1
CASSSPGQGTNEQFF | TGTGCCAGCAGTTCCCCGGGACAGGGTACCAATGAGCAGTTCTTC | - | TRBJ2-1 | TRBV28 | TRBD1
CASSLGTGGYTGELFF | TGTGCCAGCAGTTTGGGGACAGGGGGCTACACCGGGGAGCTGTTTTTT | - | TRBJ2-2 | TRBV27 | TRBD1
CASSLGAGSYEQYF | TGTGCCAGCAGTTTAGGGGCAGGGTCCTACGAGCAGTACTTC | - | TRBJ2-7 | TRBV28 | -
CASSPTSTGELFF | TGTGCCAGCAGCCCAACTAGCACCGGGGAGCTGTTTTTT | - | TRBJ2-2 | TRBV9 | -
CASSHMDRLNTEAFF | TGTGCCAGCAGCCACATGGACAGATTGAACACTGAAGCTTTCTTT | - | TRBJ1-1 | TRBV7-3 | -
CASSLLIQSTAQAFF | TGTGCCAGCAGTTTATTAATTCAGTCGACAGCCCAAGCTTTCTTT | few | TRBJ1-1 | TRBV28 | -
CSVEGTFTNTGELFF | TGCAGCGTTGAAGGGACTTTCACGAACACCGGGGAGCTGTTTTTT | - | TRBJ2-2 | TRBV29-1 | -
CAWTGIERAFF | TGTGCCTGGACAGGAATAGAAAGGGCTTTCTTT | - | TRBJ1-1 | TRBV30 | -
CASSRLIDNEQFF | TGTGCCAGCAGTCGATTAATAGACAATGAGCAGTTCTTC | - | TRBJ2-1 | TRBV2 | -
CSGGPSQETQYF | TGCAGCGGGGGCCCTAGCCAAGAGACCCAGTACTTC | - | TRBJ2-5 | TRBV29-1 | -
CASSPGTGLAGYEQYF | TGTGCCAGCAGCCCGGGAACGGGACTAGCGGGATACGAGCAGTACTTC | - | TRBJ2-7 | TRBV25-1 | TRBD2
CASSLTGGTQYF | TGTGCCAGCAGCTTAACAGGGGGTACGCAGTATTTT | - | TRBJ2-3 | TRBV3-1/TRBV3-2 | TRBD1
CATSIPGLIPYEQYF | TGTGCCACCAGTATCCCGGGACTCATCCCCTACGAGCAGTACTTC | - | TRBJ2-7 | TRBV24-1 | -
CASSPNEGYEQYF | TGTGCCAGCAGTCCAAACGAGGGTTACGAGCAGTACTTC | - | TRBJ2-7 | TRBV12-3/TRBV12-4 | -
CASSSRDRDPYEQYF | TGTGCCAGTAGTTCCCGGGACAGGGACCCCTACGAGCAGTACTTC | - | TRBJ2-7 | TRBV19 | TRBD1
CASSLAGQGEAQYF | TGCGCCAGCAGCTTGGCGGGACAGGGGGAAGCGCAGTACTTC | - | TRBJ2-7 | TRBV5-1 | TRBD1
CASSPGTGGAKYEQYF | TGTGCCAGCAGTCCAGGGACAGGGGGCGCGAAATACGAGCAGTACTTC | - | TRBJ2-7 | TRBV27 | TRBD1
CASSPGLSYEQYF | TGTGCCAGCAGCCCCGGACTCTCCTACGAGCAGTACTTC | - | TRBJ2-7 | TRBV4-2 | -
CASSSAGTWIRTGELFF | TGTGCCAGCAGTTCCGCGGGGACCTGGATAAGGACCGGGGAGCTGTTTTTT | - | TRBJ2-2 | TRBV27 | -
CASSMGPLLYEQYF | TGTGCCAGTAGTATGGGCCCTCTCCTCTACGAGCAGTACTTC | - | TRBJ2-7 | TRBV19 | -
CAWTLGKDTQYF | TGTGCCTGGACCCTCGGGAAAGATACGCAGTATTTT | once | TRBJ2-3 | TRBV30 | -
CAISGGQGFKTEAFF | TGTGCCATCAGTGGAGGACAGGGCTTCAAAACTGAAGCTTTCTTT | - | TRBJ1-1 | TRBV10-3 | TRBD1
CASSLGTSGTNTGELFF | TGCGCCAGCAGCTTGGGGACTAGCGGGACGAACACCGGGGAGCTGTTTTTT | - | TRBJ2-2 | TRBV5-1 | TRBD2
CASSVSPETEAFF | TGTGCCAGCAGCGTATCTCCGGAGACTGAAGCTTTCTTT | - | TRBJ1-1 | TRBV9 | -
CASSLGTGAEAFF | TGTGCCAGCAGCTTAGGAACAGGCGCTGAAGCTTTCTTT | few | TRBJ1-1 | TRBV5-6 | -
CASTLDSYSNQPQHF | TGTGCCAGCACCTTGGACAGTTATAGCAATCAGCCCCAGCATTTT | once | TRBJ1-5 | TRBV2 | -
CAWRDRDSLGAFF | TGTGCCTGGAGGGACCGGGACTCCCTTGGAGCTTTCTTT | - | TRBJ1-1 | TRBV30 | -
CASSLTGNTEAFF | TGCGCCAGCAGTTTGACAGGGAACACTGAAGCTTTCTTT | few | TRBJ1-1 | TRBV10-1 | -
CASSQEGAGANTGELFF | TGTGCCAGCAGCCAAGAGGGGGCAGGGGCGAACACCGGGGAGCTGTTTTTT | - | TRBJ2-2 | TRBV4-2 | -
CATSDRRHYEQYF | TGTGCCACCAGCGACAGGAGGCACTACGAGCAGTACTTC | - | TRBJ2-7 | TRBV24-1 | -
CAWRGQGAGELFF | TGTGCCTGGAGGGGACAGGGCGCCGGGGAGCTGTTTTTT | few | TRBJ2-2 | TRBV30 | TRBD1
CASSLEQGNIQYF | TGTGCCAGCAGCTTAGAACAGGGGAACATTCAGTACTTC | once | TRBJ2-4 | TRBV7-9 | TRBD1
CASSYGGAADTQYF | TGTGCCAGCAGCTACGGCGGGGCGGCAGATACGCAGTATTTT | few | TRBJ2-3 | TRBV7-3 | -
CASSLGPPVSTDTQYF | TGCGCCAGCAGCTTGGGGCCTCCTGTTTCCACAGATACGCAGTATTTT | - | TRBJ2-3 | TRBV5-1 | -
CASSLAGVSGANVLTF | TGTGCCAGCAGCTTGGCCGGAGTCTCTGGGGCCAACGTCCTGACTTTC | - | TRBJ2-6 | TRBV5-4 | -
CAWTWGGLLGHEQYF | TGTGCCTGGACCTGGGGGGGTCTGCTCGGCCACGAGCAGTACTTC | - | TRBJ2-7 | TRBV30 | TRBD2
CASSLIQGWYYGYTF | TGTGCCAGCAGCTTAATACAGGGGTGGTACTATGGCTACACCTTC | - | TRBJ1-2 | TRBV11-2 | TRBD1
CASSFTQPGYNEQFF | TGTGCCAGCAGCTTCACCCAGCCAGGCTACAATGAGCAGTTCTTC | - | TRBJ2-1 | TRBV11-3 | -
CASSGDRGPATDTQYF | TGTGCCAGCAGTGGGGACAGGGGCCCTGCCACAGATACGCAGTATTTT | - | TRBJ2-3 | TRBV6-1 | TRBD1
CASSVGDSGYGYTF | TGTGCCAGCAGCGTAGGTGACTCGGGGTATGGCTACACCTTC | - | TRBJ1-2 | TRBV9 | -